One sample yielded the 2 T cell receptor beta chains listed below, sequenced in a study of OX40 agonist ivuxolimab in advanced cancers. The protocol was immunoSEQ multiplex PCR, while the TCRdb copy is restricted to in-frame clones and leaves out a portion. Found here are about 15,000 clones, around 80% of them singletons; the top ten hold less than 15%. Sequenced here: CD4+ or CD8+ T cells sorted from blood, sampled in a trial of the OX40 agonist ivuxolimab. These TCRs come from an adult with an advanced solid tumor such as melanoma, head and neck, liver or kidney cancer.

This chain connects TRBV5-6 to TRBJ2-7, with D possibly being TRBD2 (6 bases). CDR1 and CDR2 (germline): SGHDT, YYEEEE. V dropped 4 bases and J dropped 0 bases, with 8 bases sitting between them. This CDR3 has 13 residues. CDR3 sequence: CASSTGGSYEQYF. In DNA form, the CDR3 reads TGTGCCAGCAGCACCGGGGGCTCCTACGAGCAGTACTTC.

J is TRBJ2-3 and V is TRBV5-4; D unresolved. Per the germline V gene, CDR1 is SGHNT and CDR2 is YYREEE (reference sequence). CDR3 size: 12 residues. Trimming took 3 bases from V and 3 from J, leaving 5 bases between them. CDR3 loop: CASSSGTDTQYF. The DNA of the CDR3 is TGTGCCAGCAGCTCCGGTACAGATACGCAGTATTTT.